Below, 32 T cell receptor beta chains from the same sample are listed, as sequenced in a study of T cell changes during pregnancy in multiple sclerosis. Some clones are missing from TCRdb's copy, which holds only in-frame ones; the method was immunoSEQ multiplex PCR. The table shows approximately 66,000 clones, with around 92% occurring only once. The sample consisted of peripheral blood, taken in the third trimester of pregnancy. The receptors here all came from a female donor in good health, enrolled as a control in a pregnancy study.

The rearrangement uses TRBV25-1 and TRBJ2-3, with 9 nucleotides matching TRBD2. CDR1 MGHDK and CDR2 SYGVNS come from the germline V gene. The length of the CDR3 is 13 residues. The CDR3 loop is CAMGASGIDTQYF. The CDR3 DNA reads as TGTGCTATGGGGGCTAGCGGGATAGATACGCAGTATTTT.

The CDR3 protein is CASSLFGLAASTDTQYF. The CDR3 DNA reads as TGTGCCAGCAGCTTATTCGGGCTAGCGGCTAGCACAGATACGCAGTATTTT. The chain couples TRBV7-2 to TRBJ2-3; TRBD2 agrees at 7 bases. Germline loops: CDR1 SGHTA, CDR2 FQGNSA. The CDR3 contains 17 residues. J was trimmed by 0 bases and V by 2 bases; bases with no gene match: 8.

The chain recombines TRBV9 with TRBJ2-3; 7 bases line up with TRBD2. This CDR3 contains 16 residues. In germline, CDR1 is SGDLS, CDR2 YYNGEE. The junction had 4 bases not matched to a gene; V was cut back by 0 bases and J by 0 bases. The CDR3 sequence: CASSVGARGSTDTQYF. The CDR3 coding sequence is TGTGCCAGCAGCGTAGGAGCGCGGGGGAGCACAGATACGCAGTATTTT.

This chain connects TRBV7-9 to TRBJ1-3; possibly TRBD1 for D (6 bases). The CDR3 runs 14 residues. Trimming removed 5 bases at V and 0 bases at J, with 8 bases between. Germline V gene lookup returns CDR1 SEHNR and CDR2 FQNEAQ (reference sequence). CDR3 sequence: CASSRDNSGNTIYF. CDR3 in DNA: TGTGCCAGCAGCCGGGACAACTCTGGAAACACCATATATTTT.

The CDR3 nucleotides read TGTGCCAGCAGCTTGGGCGGGAGTGAGACCCAGTACTTC. Residues: CASSLGGSETQYF. V usage is TRBV5-4 and J usage is TRBJ2-5; 7 bases agree with TRBD2. After removal of 0 bases from V and 5 bases from J, the junction contained 1 base not matched to a gene. From germline, CDR1 is SGHNT and CDR2 YYREEE (reference sequence). The CDR3 loop spans 13 amino acids. Combining the CDR3 with reference TRBV5-4 and TRBJ2-5 gives the whole variable domain ETGVTQSPTHLIKTRGQQVTLRCSSQSGHNTVSWYQQALGQGPQFIFQYYREEENGRGNFPPRFSGLQFPNYSSELNVNALELDDSALYLCASSLGGSETQYFGPGTRLLVL.

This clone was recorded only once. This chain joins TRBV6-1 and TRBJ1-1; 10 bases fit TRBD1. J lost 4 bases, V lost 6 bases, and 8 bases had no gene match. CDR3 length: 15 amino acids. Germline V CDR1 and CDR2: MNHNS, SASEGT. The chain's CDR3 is CASRDRTGGGTEAFF. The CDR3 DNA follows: TGTGCCAGCAGAGATAGGACAGGGGGAGGCACTGAAGCTTTCTTT.

DNA for the CDR3: TGCGCCAGCAGCAAAGGGACAGGGCCTGGGAACACTGAAGCTTTCTTT. It codes for CASSKGTGPGNTEAFF. The rearrangement uses TRBV4-1 and TRBJ1-1; 9 bases agree with TRBD1. The length of the CDR3 is 16 residues. V lost 5 bases to trimming and J lost 1 base; unmatched junction nucleotides: 8. Germline-derived CDR1 and CDR2 are MGHRA and YSYEKL.

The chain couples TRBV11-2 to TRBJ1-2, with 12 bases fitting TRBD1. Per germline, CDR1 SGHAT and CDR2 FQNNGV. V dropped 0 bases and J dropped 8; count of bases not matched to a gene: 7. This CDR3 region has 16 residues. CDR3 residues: CASSLDLGQGAWGYTF. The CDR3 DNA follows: TGTGCCAGCAGCTTAGATTTGGGACAGGGGGCGTGGGGCTACACCTTC.

CDR3 in DNA: TGCGCCAGCAGCCAAGCCCTTGACAGTTACAATGAGCAGTTCTTC. This gives the protein CASSQALDSYNEQFF. This rearrangement joins TRBV4-1 to TRBJ2-1, with D possibly being TRBD1 (5 bases). With 1 base removed from V and 4 bases from J, the gap between germline ends came to 11 bases. CDR1 and CDR2 from the germline V gene are MGHRA and YSYEKL. The CDR3 runs to 15 residues.

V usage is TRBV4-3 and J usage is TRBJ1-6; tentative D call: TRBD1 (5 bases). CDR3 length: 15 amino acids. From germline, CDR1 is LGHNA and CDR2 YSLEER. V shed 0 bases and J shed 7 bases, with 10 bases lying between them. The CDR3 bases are TGCGCCAGCAGCCAAGATCCCCAGGGCAATTCACCCCTCCACTTT. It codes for CASSQDPQGNSPLHF.

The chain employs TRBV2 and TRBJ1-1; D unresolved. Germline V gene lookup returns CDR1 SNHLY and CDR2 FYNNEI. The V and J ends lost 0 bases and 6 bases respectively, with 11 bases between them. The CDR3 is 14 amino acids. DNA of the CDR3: TGTGCCAGCAGTGAAGCGCTTTACGCGCCTGAAGCTTTCTTT. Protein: CASSEALYAPEAFF.

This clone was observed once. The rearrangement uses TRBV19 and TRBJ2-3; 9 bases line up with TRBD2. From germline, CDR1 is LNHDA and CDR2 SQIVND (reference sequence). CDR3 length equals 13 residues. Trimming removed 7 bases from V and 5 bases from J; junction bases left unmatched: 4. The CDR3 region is CASNPSGKDTQYF. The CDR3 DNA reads TGTGCCAGTAATCCTAGCGGGAAAGATACGCAGTATTTT.

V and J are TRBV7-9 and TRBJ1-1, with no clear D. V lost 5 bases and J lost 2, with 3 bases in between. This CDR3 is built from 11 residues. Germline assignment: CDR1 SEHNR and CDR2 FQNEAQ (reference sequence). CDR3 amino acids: CASSLNTEAFF. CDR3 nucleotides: TGTGCCAGCAGCCTAAACACTGAAGCTTTCTTT.

The CDR3 is CASSPDSGSSTDTQYF. CDR3 DNA: TGCGCCAGCAGCCCAGATAGCGGGTCAAGCACAGATACGCAGTATTTT. J is TRBJ2-3 and V is TRBV5-1, with 7 positions matching TRBD2. Trimming took 4 bases from V and 0 from J; bases not matched to a gene: 8. Looked up from germline, CDR1 is SGHRS and CDR2 is YFSETQ. The CDR3 length is 16 residues.

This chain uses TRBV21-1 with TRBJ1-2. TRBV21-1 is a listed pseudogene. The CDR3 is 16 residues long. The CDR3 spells CASDPLELSHNYGYTF. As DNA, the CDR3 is TGTGCCAGCGACCCTCTGGAGTTGAGCCATAACTATGGCTACACCTTC.

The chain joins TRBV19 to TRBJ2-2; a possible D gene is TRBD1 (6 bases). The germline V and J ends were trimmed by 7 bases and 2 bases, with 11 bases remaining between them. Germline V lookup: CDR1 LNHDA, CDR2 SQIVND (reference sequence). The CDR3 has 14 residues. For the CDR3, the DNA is TGTGCCAGTAAGGACAGTTCAAACACCGGGGAGCTGTTTTTT. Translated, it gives CASKDSSNTGELFF. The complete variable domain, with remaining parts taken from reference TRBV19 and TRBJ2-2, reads DGGITQSPKYLFRKEGQNVTLSCEQNLNHDAMYWYRQDPGQGLRLIYYSQIVNDFQKGDIAEGYSVSREKKESFPLTVTSAQKNPTAFYLCASKDSSNTGELFFGEGSRLTVL.

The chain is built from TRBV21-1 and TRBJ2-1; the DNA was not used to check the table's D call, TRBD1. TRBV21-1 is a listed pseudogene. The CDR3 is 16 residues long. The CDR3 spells CASSPDSPLSYNEQFF. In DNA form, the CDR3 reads TGTGCCAGCAGCCCAGACAGTCCGTTATCCTACAATGAGCAGTTCTTC.

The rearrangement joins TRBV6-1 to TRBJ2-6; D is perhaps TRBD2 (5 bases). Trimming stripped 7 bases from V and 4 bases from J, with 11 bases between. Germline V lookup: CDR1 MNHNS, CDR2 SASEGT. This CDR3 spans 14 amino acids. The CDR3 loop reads CASIRGLGANVLTF. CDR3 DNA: TGTGCCAGCATCCGGGGTCTGGGGGCCAACGTCCTGACTTTC.

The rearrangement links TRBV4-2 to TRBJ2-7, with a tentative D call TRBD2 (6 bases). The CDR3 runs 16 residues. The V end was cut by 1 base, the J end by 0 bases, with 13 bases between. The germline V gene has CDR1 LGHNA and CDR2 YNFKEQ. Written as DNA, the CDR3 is TGTGCCAGCAGCCAAGTTGATGCCGGGAGCTCCTACGAGCAGTACTTC. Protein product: CASSQVDAGSSYEQYF.

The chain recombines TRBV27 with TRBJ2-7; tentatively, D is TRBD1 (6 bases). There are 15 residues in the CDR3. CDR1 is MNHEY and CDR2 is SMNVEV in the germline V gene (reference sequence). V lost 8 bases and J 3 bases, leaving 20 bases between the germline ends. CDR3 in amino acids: CASCPQGLVFYEQYF. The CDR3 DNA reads TGTGCCAGCTGTCCACAGGGTTTAGTCTTCTACGAGCAGTACTTC.

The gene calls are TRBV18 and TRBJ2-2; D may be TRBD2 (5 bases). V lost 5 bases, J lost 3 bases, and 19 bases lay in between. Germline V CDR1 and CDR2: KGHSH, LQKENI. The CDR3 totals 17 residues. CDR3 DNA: TGTGCCAGCTCAAAGGAGGCCCGGACGTTGCACACCGGGGAGCTGTTTTTT. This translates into CASSKEARTLHTGELFF.

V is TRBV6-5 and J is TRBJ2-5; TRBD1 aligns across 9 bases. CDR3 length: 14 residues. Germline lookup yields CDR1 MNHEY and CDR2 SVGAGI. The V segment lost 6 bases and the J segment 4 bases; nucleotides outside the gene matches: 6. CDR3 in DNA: TGTGCCAGCAGCCCCGGGACAGGGAGAGAGACCCAGTACTTC. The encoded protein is CASSPGTGRETQYF.

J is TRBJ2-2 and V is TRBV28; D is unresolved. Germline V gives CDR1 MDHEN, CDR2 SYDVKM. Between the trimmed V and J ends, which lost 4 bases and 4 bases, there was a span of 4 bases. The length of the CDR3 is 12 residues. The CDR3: CASSYITGELFF. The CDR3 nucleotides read TGTGCCAGCAGTTATATCACCGGGGAGCTGTTTTTT. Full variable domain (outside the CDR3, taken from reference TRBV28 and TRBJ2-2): DVKVTQSSRYLVKRTGEKVFLECVQDMDHENMFWYRQDPGLGLRLIYFSYDVKMKEKGDIPEGYSVSREKKERFSLILESASTNQTSMYLCASSYITGELFFGEGSRLTVL.

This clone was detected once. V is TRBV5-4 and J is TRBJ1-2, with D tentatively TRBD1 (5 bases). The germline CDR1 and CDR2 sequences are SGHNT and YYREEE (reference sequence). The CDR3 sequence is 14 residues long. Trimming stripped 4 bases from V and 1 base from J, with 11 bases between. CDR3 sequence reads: CASSPQADNYGYTF. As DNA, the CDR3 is TGTGCCAGCAGCCCACAGGCGGATAACTATGGCTACACCTTC.

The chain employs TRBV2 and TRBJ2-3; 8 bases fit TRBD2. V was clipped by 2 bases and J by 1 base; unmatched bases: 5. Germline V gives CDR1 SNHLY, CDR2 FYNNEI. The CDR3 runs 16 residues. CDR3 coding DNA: TGTGCCAGCAGTGAAAGTAGGCGGGGGGGCACAGATACGCAGTATTTT. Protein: CASSESRRGGTDTQYF.

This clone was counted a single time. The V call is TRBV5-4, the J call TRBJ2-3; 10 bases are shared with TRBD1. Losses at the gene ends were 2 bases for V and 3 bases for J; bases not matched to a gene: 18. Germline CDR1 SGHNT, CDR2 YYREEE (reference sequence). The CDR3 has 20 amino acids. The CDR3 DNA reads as TGTGCCAGCAGCTTATATATAGTACCTGACAGGGGGCATTGGACAGATACGCAGTATTTT. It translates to CASSLYIVPDRGHWTDTQYF.

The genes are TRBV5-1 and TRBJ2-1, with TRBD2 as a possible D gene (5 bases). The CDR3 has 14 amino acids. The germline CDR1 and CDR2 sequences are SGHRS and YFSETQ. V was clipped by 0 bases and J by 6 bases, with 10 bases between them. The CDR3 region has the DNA TGCGCCAGCAGCTTGGAAGCGGCCTTCAATGAGCAGTTCTTC. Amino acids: CASSLEAAFNEQFF.

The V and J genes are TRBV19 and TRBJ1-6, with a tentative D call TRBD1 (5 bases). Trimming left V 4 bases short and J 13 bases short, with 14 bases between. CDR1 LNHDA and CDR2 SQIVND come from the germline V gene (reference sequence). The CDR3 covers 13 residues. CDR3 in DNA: TGTGCCAGTAGTAGGGGAGGGGAGGGGCCCCTCCACTTT. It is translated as CASSRGGEGPLHF.

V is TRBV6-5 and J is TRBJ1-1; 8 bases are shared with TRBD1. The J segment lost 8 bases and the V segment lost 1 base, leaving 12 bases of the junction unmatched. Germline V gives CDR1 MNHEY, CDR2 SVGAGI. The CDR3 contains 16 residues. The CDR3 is CASSYYGSAGGREAFF. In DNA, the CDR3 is TGTGCCAGCAGTTACTACGGTAGTGCAGGGGGCAGAGAAGCTTTCTTT.

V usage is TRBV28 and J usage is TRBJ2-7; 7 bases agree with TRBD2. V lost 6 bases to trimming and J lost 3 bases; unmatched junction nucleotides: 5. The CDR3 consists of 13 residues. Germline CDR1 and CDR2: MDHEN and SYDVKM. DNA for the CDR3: TGTGCCAGCAGATCCCGCGGGAGCTACGAGCAGTACTTC. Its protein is CASRSRGSYEQYF.

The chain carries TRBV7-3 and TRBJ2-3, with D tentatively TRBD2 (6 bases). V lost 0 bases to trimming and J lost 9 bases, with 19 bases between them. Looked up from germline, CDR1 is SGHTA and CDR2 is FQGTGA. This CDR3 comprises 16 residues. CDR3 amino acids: CASSLTGGNGPETQYF. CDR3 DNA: TGTGCCAGCAGCTTAACAGGCGGGAACGGACCTGAGACGCAGTATTTT.

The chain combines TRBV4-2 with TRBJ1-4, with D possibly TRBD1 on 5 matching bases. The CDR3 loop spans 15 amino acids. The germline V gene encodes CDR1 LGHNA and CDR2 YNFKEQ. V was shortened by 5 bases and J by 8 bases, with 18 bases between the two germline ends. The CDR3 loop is CASSSPEKDTEKLFF. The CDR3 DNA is TGTGCCAGCAGCTCTCCTGAGAAGGACACCGAAAAACTGTTTTTT.